This TCR beta chain was sequenced during a study of T cell responses to AZD1222 COVID-19 vaccine. The trim removed 4 bases at V and 4 bases at J, leaving 7 bases unmatched. CDR3 length equals 14 residues. CDR1 SGHRS and CDR2 YFSETQ come from the germline V gene. The table came from immunoSEQ multiplex PCR; TCRdb's copy has only in-frame clones and leaves some out. The table includes over 110,000 clones, roughly 92% detected once. This clone appeared a single time. What it recognizes is unknown. Findings and caveats of the study: Only 5 or 6 individuals given AZD1222 were seropositive at baseline.

This sequence was found in an adult who received the AZD1222 COVID-19 vaccine. The chain carries TRBV5-1 and TRBJ1-2; 7 bases align to TRBD1. The sequencing used peripheral blood, collected 28 days after the second AZD1222 dose. The CDR3 nucleotides read TGCGCCAGCAGCCCAGACAGGGTTGGCTATGGCTACACCTTC. Amino acid sequence: CASSPDRVGYGYTF.